These 9 T cell receptor beta chains were sequenced from one sample in a study of Siglec-9 on CD8 T cells in melanoma. Assay used: immunoSEQ multiplex PCR; TCRdb lists only in-frame clones, some missing. The sample carries more than 30,000 clones, about 86% recorded once. Sequences were obtained from Siglec-9- CD8+ T cells sorted from blood. The origin of the receptors is a human donor in good health.

The DNA for the CDR3 is TGTGCCAGTAGTCAGGGACAGACCTACTACGAGCAGTACTTC. Its protein is CASSQGQTYYEQYF. The chain has TRBV19 and TRBJ2-7, with TRBD1 identical over 7 bases. Germline V lookup: CDR1 LNHDA, CDR2 SQIVND (reference sequence). The length of the CDR3 is 14 residues. With V trimmed by 5 bases and J by 3 bases, 7 bases remained unmatched.

V gene TRBV11-2 combines with J gene TRBJ2-1, with 9 bases matching TRBD2. CDR1 and CDR2 (germline): SGHAT, FQNNGV. J was trimmed by 13 bases and V by 0 bases; bases with no gene match: 25. The CDR3 runs 20 residues. CDR3 region: CASSLESRLLGGRALGRQFF. CDR3 sequence (DNA): TGTGCCAGCAGCTTAGAGTCGCGCCTCCTAGGCGGGAGGGCTCTGGGTCGTCAGTTCTTC.

This clone has just one count. This sequence joins TRBV27 and TRBJ2-1; 8 bases fit TRBD2. Germline CDR1 is MNHEY and CDR2 is SMNVEV (reference sequence). Trimming took 4 bases from V and 6 from J; bases not matched to a gene: 5. The length of the CDR3 is 14 residues. The CDR3 bases are TGTGCCAGCAGTTGGAGCGGGAGAATCAATGAGCAGTTCTTC. Its translation is CASSWSGRINEQFF.

The V and J genes are TRBV4-1 and TRBJ2-4; D is possibly TRBD2 (8 bases). Germline assignment: CDR1 MGHRA and CDR2 YSYEKL. This CDR3 has 21 amino acids. V gave up 1 base and J gave up 1 base, with 26 bases separating them. This chain's CDR3 is CASSQAQGEAGGSLAKNIQYF. The CDR3 DNA is TGCGCCAGCAGCCAAGCCCAGGGGGAGGCGGGAGGCTCCCTGGCCAAAAACATTCAGTACTTC.

There are a few counts of this clone. This chain links TRBV7-9 with TRBJ1-1; no firm D call. The V and J ends lost 1 base and 0 bases respectively, with 6 bases between them. Looked up from germline, CDR1 is SEHNR and CDR2 is FQNEAQ (reference sequence). The CDR3 loop spans 14 amino acids. The CDR3 DNA sequence: TGTGCCAGCAGCTTAGACAGAGTGAACACTGAAGCTTTCTTT. Translating gives CASSLDRVNTEAFF.

The chain employs TRBV2 and TRBJ1-1, with unresolved D. The length of the CDR3 is 14 residues. CDR1 is SNHLY, CDR2 FYNNEI, per germline. Trimming shortened V by 4 bases and J by 0 bases, and 9 bases separated the two germline ends. CDR3 sequence: CASSVGNLNTEAFF. The CDR3 bases are TGTGCCAGCAGTGTAGGAAATCTGAACACTGAAGCTTTCTTT. The full variable domain, its missing parts supplied by reference TRBV2 and TRBJ1-1, is EPEVTQTPSHQVTQMGQEVILRCVPISNHLYFYWYRQILGQKVEFLVSFYNNEISEKSEIFDDQFSVERPDGSNFTLKIRSTKLEDSAMYFCASSVGNLNTEAFFGQGTRLTVV.

This clone turned up a few times. The gene calls are TRBV5-1 and TRBJ1-1; D not resolved. CDR1 is SGHRS, CDR2 YFSETQ, per germline. V was cut by 2 bases and J by 5 bases, with 7 bases left in between. The CDR3 sequence is 12 residues long. The CDR3 nucleotides read TGCGCCAGCAGCTTCCCCGGAACTGAAGCTTTCTTT. It codes for CASSFPGTEAFF.

The chain recombines TRBV7-9 with TRBJ1-2; a weak D match, TRBD1 (5 bases). Germline values: CDR1 SEHNR, CDR2 FQNEAQ (reference sequence). The V end was cut by 1 base, the J end by 4 bases, with 10 bases between. The CDR3 is made up of 14 amino acids. CDR3 sequence (DNA): TGTGCCAGCAGCTTAGGAGGGGAACTCTATGGCTACACCTTC. Protein product: CASSLGGELYGYTF.

The chain uses TRBV10-2 and TRBJ1-2, with 7 bases fitting TRBD1. The CDR3 totals 17 residues. Germline values: CDR1 WSHSY, CDR2 SAAADI. Trimming removed 3 bases from V and 4 bases from J; junction bases left unmatched: 14. CDR3 bases: TGCGCCAGCAGTGACCCGGGACAGTCGCTGGCTGGCTATGGCTACACCTTC. Its protein product is CASSDPGQSLAGYGYTF.